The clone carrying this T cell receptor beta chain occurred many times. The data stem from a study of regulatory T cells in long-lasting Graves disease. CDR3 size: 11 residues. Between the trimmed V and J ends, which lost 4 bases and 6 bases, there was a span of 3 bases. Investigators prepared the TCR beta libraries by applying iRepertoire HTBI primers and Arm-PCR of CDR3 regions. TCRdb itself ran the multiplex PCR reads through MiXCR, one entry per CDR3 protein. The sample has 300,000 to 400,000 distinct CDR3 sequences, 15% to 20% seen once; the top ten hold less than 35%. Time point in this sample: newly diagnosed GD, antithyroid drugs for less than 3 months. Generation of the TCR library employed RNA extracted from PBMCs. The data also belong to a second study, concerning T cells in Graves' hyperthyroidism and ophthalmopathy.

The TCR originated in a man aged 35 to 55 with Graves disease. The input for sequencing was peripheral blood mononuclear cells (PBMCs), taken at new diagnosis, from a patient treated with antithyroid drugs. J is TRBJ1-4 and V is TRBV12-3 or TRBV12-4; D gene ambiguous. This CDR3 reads CASSSYEKLFF. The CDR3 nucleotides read TGTGCCAGCAGTTCTTATGAAAAACTGTTTTTT.